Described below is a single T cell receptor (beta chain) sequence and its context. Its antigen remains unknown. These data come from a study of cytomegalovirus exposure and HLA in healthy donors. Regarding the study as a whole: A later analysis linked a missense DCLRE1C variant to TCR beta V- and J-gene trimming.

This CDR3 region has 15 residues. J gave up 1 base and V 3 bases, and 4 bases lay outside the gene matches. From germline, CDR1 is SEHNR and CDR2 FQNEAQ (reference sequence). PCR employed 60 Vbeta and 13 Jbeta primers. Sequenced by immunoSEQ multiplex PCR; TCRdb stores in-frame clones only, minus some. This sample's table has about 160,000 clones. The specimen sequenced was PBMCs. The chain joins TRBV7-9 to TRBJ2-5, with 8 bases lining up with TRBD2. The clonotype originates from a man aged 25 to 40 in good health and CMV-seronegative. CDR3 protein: CASSFLGRAQETQYF. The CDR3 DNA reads TGTGCCAGCAGCTTCCTCGGGAGGGCCCAAGAGACCCAGTACTTC.